Detailed here is one T cell receptor beta chain. Its specificity is not known. Trimming left V 8 bases short and J 8 bases short, with 21 bases between. The CDR3 length is 15 residues. Germline lookup yields CDR1 SNHLY and CDR2 FYNNEI. This entry is derived from a study of T cell repertoires in cytomegalovirus infection. Across the study: Evidence of both CMV infection and a matching HLA type came from public TCR beta signatures.

TCRdb processed the reads anew with MiXCR; each CDR3 protein has one entry. The sample lists about 260,000 distinct CDR3 sequences; roughly 13% were seen once. Study results and limitations: Based on cumulative public TCR beta family frequency, carriers of CMV plus the relevant HLA were identified. The ex vivo response showed dominance by HLA-C-restricted CMV-specific TCR beta clonotypes.

Sample: PBMCs. The TCR was taken from a human donor in good health (CMV status not recorded). Some clones in this sample may be carry-over from other donors' samples. The chain uses TRBV2 and TRBJ1-4; D gene uncertain. In nucleotides, the CDR3 is TGTGCCAGCGGGGAGTGGTCGCGGGGTGAAGAAAAACTGTTTTTT. Protein product: CASGEWSRGEEKLFF. Full variable domain (outside the CDR3, taken from reference TRBV2 and TRBJ1-4): EPEVTQTPSHQVTQMGQEVILRCVPISNHLYFYWYRQILGQKVEFLVSFYNNEISEKSEIFDDQFSVERPDGSNFTLKIRSTKLEDSAMYFCASGEWSRGEEKLFFGSGTQLSVL.